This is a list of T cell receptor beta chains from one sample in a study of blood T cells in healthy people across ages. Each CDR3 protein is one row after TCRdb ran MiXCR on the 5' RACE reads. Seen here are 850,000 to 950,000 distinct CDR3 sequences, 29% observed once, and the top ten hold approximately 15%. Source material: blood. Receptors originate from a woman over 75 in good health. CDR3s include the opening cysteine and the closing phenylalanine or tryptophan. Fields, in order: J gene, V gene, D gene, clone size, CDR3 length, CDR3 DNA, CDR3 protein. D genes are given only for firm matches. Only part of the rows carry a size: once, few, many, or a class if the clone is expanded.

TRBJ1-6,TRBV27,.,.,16,TGTGCCAGCAGTTTATCTGGGGTCTCCTATAATTCACCCCTCCACTTT,CASSLSGVSYNSPLHF
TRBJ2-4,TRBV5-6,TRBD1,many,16,TGTGCCAGCAGCCGCTTTGGACAGGGGGTTGTGGACATTCAGTACTTC,CASSRFGQGVVDIQYF
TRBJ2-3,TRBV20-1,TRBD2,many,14,TGCAGTGCCCGAGCGGGGGGTACCACAGATACGCAGTATTTT,CSARAGGTTDTQYF
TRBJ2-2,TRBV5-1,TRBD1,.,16,TGCGCCAGCAGAACCGGGACAGGGACGAGCACCGGGGAGCTGTTTTTT,CASRTGTGTSTGELFF
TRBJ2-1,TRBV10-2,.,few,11,TGCGCCAGCCATGAAGGTTATGAGCAGTTCTTC,CASHEGYEQFF
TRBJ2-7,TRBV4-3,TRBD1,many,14,TGCGCCAGCAGCCAAGGAGACAGGGGGGGGGAGCAGTACTTC,CASSQGDRGGEQYF
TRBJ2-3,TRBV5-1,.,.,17,TGCGCCAGCAGCTTGGGTCCCCATCTTAAGTCCCCGCATACGCAGTATTTT,CASSLGPHLKSPHTQYF
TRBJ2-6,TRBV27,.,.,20,TGTGCCAGCAGTTTCAATACCTTCTTTTCACTCGGCTCTGGGGCCAACGTCCTGACTTTC,CASSFNTFFSLGSGANVLTF
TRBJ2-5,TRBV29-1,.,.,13,TGCAGCGACCGGACCCCTCTTTGGGAGACCCAGTACTTC,CSDRTPLWETQYF
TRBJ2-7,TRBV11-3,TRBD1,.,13,TGTGCCAGCAGCCGGGACAGGGTCTCGAAGCAGTACTTC,CASSRDRVSKQYF
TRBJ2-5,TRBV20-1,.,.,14,TGCAGTGCTAGGGCCTTCGGGGACCTACTCCCCCAGTACTTC,CSARAFGDLLPQYF
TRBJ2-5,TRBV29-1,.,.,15,TGCAGCGTTGAAAAATTGGTTAGCAAATGGGAGACCCAGTACTTC,CSVEKLVSKWETQYF
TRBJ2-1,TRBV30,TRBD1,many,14,TGTGCCTGCCGGCGCGTGGCAGGGGGAAATGAGCAGTTCTTC,CACRRVAGGNEQFF
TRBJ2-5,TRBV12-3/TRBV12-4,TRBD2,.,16,TGTGCCGGCAGTTCCCGTCTAGCGGGGTTTCGAGAGACCCAGTACTTC,CAGSSRLAGFRETQYF
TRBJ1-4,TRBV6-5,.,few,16,TGTGCCAGCAGGAGGCTTACATTTGCAACTAATGAAAAACTGTTTTTT,CASRRLTFATNEKLFF
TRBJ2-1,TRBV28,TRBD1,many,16,TGTGCCAGCAGTTCAACAGGGGCAGGTCAATACAATGAGCAGTTCTTC,CASSSTGAGQYNEQFF
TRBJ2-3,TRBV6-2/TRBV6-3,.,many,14,TGTGCCAGCAGCCTAGGTGGGAACTCAGATACGCAGTATTTT,CASSLGGNSDTQYF
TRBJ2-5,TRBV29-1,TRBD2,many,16,TGCAGCGTTACGGGACTAGCGGGGGCCTCCCAAGAGACCCAGTACTTC,CSVTGLAGASQETQYF
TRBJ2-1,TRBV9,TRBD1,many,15,TGTGCCAGCAGCTCGCGACCGGGACAGAACAATGAGCAGTTCTTC,CASSSRPGQNNEQFF
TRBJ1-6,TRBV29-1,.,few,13,TGCAGCGTCGGACAGAGCGGCAATCCACCCCTCCACTTT,CSVGQSGNPPLHF
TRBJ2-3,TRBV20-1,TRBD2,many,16,TGCAGTGCCCGCAAGGGGGCTAGCGGGGGGGAAGATACGCAGTATTTT,CSARKGASGGEDTQYF
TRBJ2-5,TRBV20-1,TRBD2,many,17,TGCAGTGCTAGATCCCTTGCTAGCGGGGGGCGAGAAGAGACCCAGTACTTC,CSARSLASGGREETQYF
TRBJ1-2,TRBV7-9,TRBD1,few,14,TGTGCCAGCAGCTCACCCGGGACAGGGGGTGGCTACACCTTC,CASSSPGTGGGYTF
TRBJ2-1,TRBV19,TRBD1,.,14,TGTGCCAGTAGTAGGGGACAGTCCTACAATGAGCAGTTCTTC,CASSRGQSYNEQFF
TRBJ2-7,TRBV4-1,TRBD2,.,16,TGCGCCAGCAGCCACCAAATAGCGGGAGTAGCCTTCGAGCAGTACTTC,CASSHQIAGVAFEQYF
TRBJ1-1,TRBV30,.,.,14,TGTGCCTGGAGTCCCCCCGGGGCGAGGACTGAAGCTTTCTTT,CAWSPPGARTEAFF
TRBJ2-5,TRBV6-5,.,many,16,TGTGCCAGCAGCACATCGGACAGCGTCCTTGGGGAGACCCAGTACTTC,CASSTSDSVLGETQYF
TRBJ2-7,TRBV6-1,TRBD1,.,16,TGTGCCAGCAGTGAAAGGACAGGGGGCATCTCCTACGAGCAGTACTTC,CASSERTGGISYEQYF
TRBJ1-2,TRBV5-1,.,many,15,TGCGCCAGCAGCTTGGCCCAGGGATTCGAGGGGGGCTACACCTTC,CASSLAQGFEGGYTF
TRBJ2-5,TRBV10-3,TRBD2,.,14,TGTGCCATCAGAGATAGCGGGTCTCAAGAGACCCAGTACTTC,CAIRDSGSQETQYF
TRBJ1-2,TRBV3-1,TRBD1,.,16,TGTGCCAGCAGCCAAGGGGACAGAACCGTTAACTATGGCTACACCTTC,CASSQGDRTVNYGYTF
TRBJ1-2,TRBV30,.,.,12,TGTGCCCGGAGTGTGACGCAGGCGGGCTACACCTTC,CARSVTQAGYTF
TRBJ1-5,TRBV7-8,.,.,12,TGTGCCAGCGCTAGGAGCAATCAGCCCCAGCATTTT,CASARSNQPQHF
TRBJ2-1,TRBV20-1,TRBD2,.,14,TGCAGTGCGGCCGGGACTAGCTCCTACAATGAGCAGTTCTTC,CSAAGTSSYNEQFF
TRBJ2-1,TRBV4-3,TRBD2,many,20,TGCGCCAGCAGCCAACCTGGGACTAGCGGGGGCCCCAGCTCCTACAATGAGCAGTTCTTC,CASSQPGTSGGPSSYNEQFF
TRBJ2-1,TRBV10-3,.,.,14,TGTGCCATCACCTACTCCATGATATACAATGAGCAGTTCTTC,CAITYSMIYNEQFF
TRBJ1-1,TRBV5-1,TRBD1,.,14,TGCGCCAGCAACTCCGGGACAGGGAGAACTGAAGCTTTCTTT,CASNSGTGRTEAFF
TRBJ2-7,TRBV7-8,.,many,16,TGTGCCAGCAGCTTGGACACCTATGGAGGATGCTACGAGCAGTACTTC,CASSLDTYGGCYEQYF
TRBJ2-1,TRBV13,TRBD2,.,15,TGTGCCAGCAGCTTAACGGGAGGGCCGGGGAATGAGCAGTTCTTC,CASSLTGGPGNEQFF
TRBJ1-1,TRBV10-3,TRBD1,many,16,TGTGCCATCAGTGATACAGGACAGGGAACTTGGCCTGAAGCTTTCTTT,CAISDTGQGTWPEAFF
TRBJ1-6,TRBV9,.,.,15,TGTGCCGGCAGCGTAGGGCAGGCCTATAATTCACCCCTCCACTTT,CAGSVGQAYNSPLHF
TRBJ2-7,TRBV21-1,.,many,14,TGTGCCTCTTGCTGGACGGAAGATTCCTACGAGCAGTACTTC,CASCWTEDSYEQYF
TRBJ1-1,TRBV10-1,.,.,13,TGCGCCAGCAGCCGGGCGAGGGACACTGAAGCTTTCTTT,CASSRARDTEAFF
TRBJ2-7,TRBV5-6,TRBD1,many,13,TGTGCCAGCAGCCGGGGGACAGGGGGCGAGCAGTACTTC,CASSRGTGGEQYF
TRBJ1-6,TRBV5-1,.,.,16,TGCGCCAGCAGCTTGTCAGGGGAAATGATTCCTCTGCCCCTCCACTTT,CASSLSGEMIPLPLHF
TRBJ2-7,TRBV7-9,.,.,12,TGTGCCAGCGGCCGAGACGGCTACGAGCAGTACTTC,CASGRDGYEQYF
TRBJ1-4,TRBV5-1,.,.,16,TGCGCCAGCAGCTCCGGTGGGGACGGGAGTAATGAAAAACTGTTTTTT,CASSSGGDGSNEKLFF
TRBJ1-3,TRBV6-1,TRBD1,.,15,TGTGCCAGCAGTGAATTGGGACAGGCTGGAAACACCATATATTTT,CASSELGQAGNTIYF
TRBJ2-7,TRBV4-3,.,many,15,TGCGCCAGCAGCCAAGATGAGACCCATCGGGGGGAGCAGTACTTC,CASSQDETHRGEQYF
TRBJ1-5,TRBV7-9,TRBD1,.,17,TGTGCCAGCAGCCATTCCCCCACAGACAGGGTCGGTCAGCCCCAGCATTTT,CASSHSPTDRVGQPQHF
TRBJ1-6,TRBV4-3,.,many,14,TGCGCCAGCAGCCAAGTTTTGAGTGCTTCACCCCTCCACTTT,CASSQVLSASPLHF
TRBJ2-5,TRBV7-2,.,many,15,TGTGCCAGCAGCTTCCGACGCAGGGGCCAAGAGACCCAGTACTTC,CASSFRRRGQETQYF
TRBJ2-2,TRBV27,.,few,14,TGTGCCAGCAGTCCGTTACCCGGGGCGGGGGAGCTGTTTTTT,CASSPLPGAGELFF